Sequencing of this TCR beta chain was carried out in a study of T cell responses to AZD1222 COVID-19 vaccine. Study-wide background: Researchers grouped second doses given at about 4 or about 12 weeks into one pool. The study's findings and limits: CD4 TCRs associated with vaccination spanned spike, dominating at 160-218 and 743-854.

Turning to this clone: Antigen unknown.

Using immunoSEQ multiplex PCR, the repertoire was profiled, and TCRdb retains in-frame clones only, with some absent. The table shows some 94,000 clones, with around 90% occurring only once. Germline V gene sequence: CDR1 SGHDT, CDR2 YYEEEE. V was trimmed by 0 bases and J by 8 bases, leaving 11 bases between them. The CDR3 has 13 amino acids. This chain uses TRBV5-6 with TRBJ1-1, with D uncertain. The sample was peripheral blood, taken on day 0 of AZD1222 vaccination. The receptor's source is an adult in good health. The CDR3 here is CASSLVVGGEAFF. For the CDR3, the DNA is TGTGCCAGCAGCTTGGTAGTAGGCGGCGAAGCTTTCTTT. The whole variable domain, filled in from reference TRBV5-6 and TRBJ1-1, reads DAGVTQSPTHLIKTRGQQVTLRCSPKSGHDTVSWYQQALGQGPQFIFQYYEEEERQRGNFPDRFSGHQFPNYSSELNVNALLLGDSALYLCASSLVVGGEAFFGQGTRLTVV.